The 21 T cell receptor beta chains below come from one sample, sequenced in a study of blood T cell repertoires in COVID-19. TCRdb's copy holds only in-frame clones and misses some; the assay was immunoSEQ multiplex PCR. Of around 100,000 clones in the sample, about 85% were seen once. Sequencing was done on a sample of peripheral blood. The source is a man between 50 and 59 years old in a cohort sampled during active COVID-19.

This sequence joins TRBV19 and TRBJ1-5, with 9 nucleotides matching TRBD1. The J segment lost 0 bases and the V segment lost 4 bases, leaving 10 bases of the junction unmatched. This CDR3 has 18 residues. The V gene's germline CDR1 is LNHDA and CDR2 SQIVND (reference sequence). The DNA for the CDR3 is TGTGCCAGTAGTACGGGGACAGGGAGAAGGGTTAGCAATCAGCCCCAGCATTTT. Residues: CASSTGTGRRVSNQPQHF.

The chain joins TRBV29-1 to TRBJ2-1; TRBD1 aligns across 7 bases. The CDR3 sequence is 13 residues long. V trimming: 2 bases; J trimming: 6 bases; junction bases outside the gene matches: 4. The germline V gene has CDR1 SQVTM and CDR2 ANQGSEA. CDR3 nucleotides: TGCAGCGTTGAAAAGGGGGCCCCCAATGAGCAGTTCTTC. Residues: CSVEKGAPNEQFF.

This chain connects TRBV5-5 to TRBJ2-2, with D possibly TRBD2 on 5 matching bases. The germline V and J ends were trimmed by 0 bases and 7 bases, with 16 bases remaining between them. The CDR3 length is 16 residues. Germline CDR1 SGHKS, CDR2 YYEKEE (reference sequence). This CDR3 is CASSLEAGLSYGELFF. CDR3 DNA: TGTGCCAGCAGCTTGGAAGCAGGACTGTCGTACGGGGAGCTGTTTTTT.

This clone has a single count. The chain couples TRBV7-8 to TRBJ2-6, with 9 bases lining up with TRBD1. CDR3 length: 16 amino acids. The V and J ends lost 5 bases and 3 bases, in that order; junction bases with no gene match: 5. Germline loops: CDR1 SGHVS, CDR2 FQNEAQ. The CDR3 loop reads CASSTTGGSGANVLTF. CDR3 sequence (DNA): TGTGCCAGCAGCACCACAGGGGGCAGTGGGGCCAACGTCCTGACTTTC.

This chain connects TRBV12-5 to TRBJ1-1; no reliable D call. V gave up 1 base and J gave up 8 bases, with 5 bases separating them. This CDR3 has 11 residues. The germline V gene encodes CDR1 LGHNT and CDR2 FRNRAP. DNA for the CDR3: TGTGCTAGTGGTTTGGAAAGCGAAGCTTTCTTT. It yields the protein CASGLESEAFF.

This clone occurred once. The CDR3: CASSLPIRGRVDTQYF. The CDR3 bases are TGTGCCAGCAGTTTACCTATCAGGGGGCGGGTAGATACGCAGTATTTT. The rearrangement joins TRBV28 to TRBJ2-3, with 8 bases fitting TRBD1. The CDR3 totals 16 residues. Germline V gene lookup returns CDR1 MDHEN and CDR2 SYDVKM. J lost 5 bases, V lost 2 bases, and 9 bases had no gene match.

The chain combines TRBV7-9 with TRBJ2-1, with 7 bases lining up with TRBD1. CDR3 size: 14 residues. CDR1 and CDR2 (germline): SEHNR, FQNEAQ (reference sequence). V trimming: 0 bases; J trimming: 9 bases; junction bases outside the gene matches: 5. The DNA for the CDR3 is TGTGCCAGCAGCTTAGCAATGGGACAGTTTGAGCAGTTCTTC. It translates to CASSLAMGQFEQFF.

The chain has TRBV9 and TRBJ1-3; D uncertain. The CDR3 covers 15 residues. Germline V lookup: CDR1 SGDLS, CDR2 YYNGEE. Trimming took off 1 base at V and 0 bases at J, with 8 bases between the two ends. As DNA, the CDR3 is TGTGCCAGCAGCGTATATGGTAGCTCTGGAAACACCATATATTTT. This translates into CASSVYGSSGNTIYF.

The CDR3 loop reads CATSDLRTLGGGELFF. As DNA, the CDR3 is TGTGCCACCAGTGATTTGCGAACCTTAGGAGGCGGGGAGCTGTTTTTT. The chain links TRBV24-1 to TRBJ2-2, with D possibly TRBD2 on 5 matching bases. There are 16 residues in the CDR3. CDR1 and CDR2 from the germline V gene are KGHDR and SFDVKD. The V end lost 0 bases, the J end lost 7 bases, and 14 bases lay between the germline ends.

The J gene is TRBJ2-1, the V gene TRBV6-6; 7 bases map to TRBD2. The CDR3 sequence is 15 residues long. J was trimmed by 6 bases and V by 6 bases; bases with no gene match: 11. Germline assignment: CDR1 MNHNY and CDR2 SVGAGI (reference sequence). For the CDR3, the DNA is TGTGCCAGCAGAATAGGACTAGACCCCAGCAATGAGCAGTTCTTC. Residues: CASRIGLDPSNEQFF.

CDR3 region: CSASSTVNTDTQYF. The DNA of the CDR3 is TGCAGTGCTAGTAGTACAGTGAACACAGATACGCAGTATTTT. The chain has TRBV20-1 and TRBJ2-3; D remains ambiguous. The V gene's germline CDR1 is DFQATT and CDR2 SNEGSKA (reference sequence). CDR3 length equals 14 residues. V lost 3 bases and J 2 bases, leaving 12 bases between the germline ends.

The gene calls are TRBV9 and TRBJ2-5; D might be TRBD1 (7 bases). Germline CDR1 SGDLS, CDR2 YYNGEE. The CDR3 sequence is 15 residues long. With 0 bases removed from V and 5 bases from J, the gap between germline ends came to 14 bases. The CDR3 DNA reads TGTGCCAGCAGCGTAGTGGAGGGGGCCTGGGAGACCCAGTACTTC. Encoded protein: CASSVVEGAWETQYF.

This chain uses TRBV12-3 or TRBV12-4 with TRBJ1-1; no clear D. Trimming stripped 10 bases from V and 0 bases from J, with 6 bases between. The CDR3 has 11 residues. CDR3 in DNA: TGTGCCACGACTGTGAACACTGAAGCTTTCTTT. This codes for CATTVNTEAFF.

The chain carries TRBV5-1 and TRBJ1-1, with D unresolved. CDR3 length: 13 residues. V was cut by 0 bases and J by 1 base, with 4 bases left in between. The germline V gene has CDR1 SGHRS and CDR2 YFSETQ. This CDR3 reads CASSLGGNTEAFF. The CDR3 DNA sequence: TGCGCCAGCAGCTTGGGCGGGAACACTGAAGCTTTCTTT.

This clone came up many times. The chain employs TRBV5-1 and TRBJ2-2, with D unclear. The CDR3 is made up of 13 amino acids. V was shortened by 1 base and J by 5 bases, with 6 bases between the two germline ends. Germline assignment: CDR1 SGHRS and CDR2 YFSETQ. The CDR3 spells CASSLLRTGELFF. CDR3 sequence (DNA): TGCGCCAGCAGCTTGTTACGGACCGGGGAGCTGTTTTTT.

This chain links TRBV18 with TRBJ1-1; 8 positions match TRBD1. V lost 4 bases to trimming and J lost 6 bases; unmatched junction nucleotides: 4. CDR3 length: 13 amino acids. Germline V CDR1 and CDR2: KGHSH, LQKENI. CDR3 bases: TGTGCCAGCTCACTCGACAGGGGCGCTGAAGCTTTCTTT. The encoded protein is CASSLDRGAEAFF.

The chain links TRBV27 to TRBJ2-1; TRBD1 aligns across 9 bases. The CDR3 length is 15 residues. Trimming removed 2 bases from V and 2 bases from J; junction bases left unmatched: 1. Germline assignment: CDR1 MNHEY and CDR2 SMNVEV (reference sequence). CDR3 bases: TGTGCCAGCAGTTTAGACAGGGGGACCTACAATGAGCAGTTCTTC. Translated, it gives CASSLDRGTYNEQFF.

The rearrangement uses TRBV18 and TRBJ2-3, with 9 bases that match TRBD2. In germline, CDR1 is KGHSH, CDR2 LQKENI. Unmatched junction bases numbered 11, after V lost 2 bases and J lost 5 bases. The CDR3 extends over 17 amino acids. CDR3 region: CASSPSSGGLVVDTQYF. The CDR3 DNA follows: TGTGCCAGCTCACCAAGTAGCGGGGGCCTCGTGGTAGATACGCAGTATTTT. Combining the CDR3 with reference TRBV18 and TRBJ2-3 gives the whole variable domain NAGVMQNPRHLVRRRGQEARLRCSPMKGHSHVYWYRQLPEEGLKFMVYLQKENIIDESGMPKERFSAEFPKEGPSILRIQQVVRGDSAAYFCASSPSSGGLVVDTQYFGPGTRLTVL.

The chain employs TRBV6-5 and TRBJ1-2; 9 nucleotides line up with TRBD1. Germline V CDR1 and CDR2: MNHEY, SVGAGI. This CDR3 has 13 amino acids. The junction had 4 bases not matched to a gene; V was cut back by 7 bases and J by 4 bases. The CDR3 DNA is TGTGCCAGCACCTCGACAGGGGGCTATGGCTACACCTTC. Translating gives CASTSTGGYGYTF.

Of note for this clone: A junction boundary mismatches the germline segment, possibly from a read error. This chain links TRBV7-9 with TRBJ1-5; D is uncertain. CDR1 is SEHNR, CDR2 FQNEAQ, per germline (reference sequence). The CDR3 loop spans 12 amino acids. The CDR3 nucleotides read TGTGCCAACAGCAGCAGCAATCAGCCCCAGCATTTT. It is translated as CANSSSNQPQHF. Full variable domain (rest looked up from reference TRBV7-9 and TRBJ1-5): DTGVSQNPRHKITKRGQNVTFRCDPISEHNRLYWYRQTLGQGPEFLTYFQNEAQLEKSRLLSDRFSAERPKGSFSTLEIQRTEQGDSAMYLCANSSSNQPQHFGDGTRLSIL.

The CDR3 bases are TGCGCCAGCAGAGTGGACAGGGGCAGCTCCTACGAGCAGTACTTC. Translated: CASRVDRGSSYEQYF. The chain joins TRBV10-1 to TRBJ2-7, with 9 bases lining up with TRBD1. Per germline, CDR1 WNHNN and CDR2 SYGVQD (reference sequence). The CDR3 loop spans 15 amino acids. After removal of 6 bases from V and 0 bases from J, the junction contained 6 bases not matched to a gene.